This TCR beta chain was sequenced for a study of cytomegalovirus exposure and HLA in healthy donors. Germline V gives CDR1 SGHVS, CDR2 FNYEAQ. This CDR3 spans 15 amino acids. The V and J ends lost 0 bases and 2 bases respectively, with 8 bases between them. Use of 60 Vbeta and 13 Jbeta primers characterized the PCR. The data were produced by immunoSEQ multiplex PCR, yet TCRdb's version contains in-frame clones alone and is incomplete. The top ten hold 3.5% to 5% of the sample, which has roughly 120,000 clones, 75% to 85% seen once. With respect to this clone: Its antigen remains unidentified.

General observations from the study: In a later analysis, HLA-C alleles had the fewest associated TCRs, DRB1 alleles the most. Published work reported that the classifier diagnosed cytomegalovirus status with high specificity and sensitivity. The authors later found HLA-associated TCR beta chains more clonally expanded than equally common others.

The V call is TRBV7-6, the J call TRBJ1-3, with D possibly being TRBD1 (5 bases). The receptor comes from a man aged 25 to 40 in good health and CMV-seropositive. The sequencing sample was made of PBMCs. Here the CDR3 reads CASSLALGPGNTIYF. The DNA of the CDR3 is TGTGCCAGCAGCTTAGCCTTGGGGCCTGGAAACACCATATATTTT.